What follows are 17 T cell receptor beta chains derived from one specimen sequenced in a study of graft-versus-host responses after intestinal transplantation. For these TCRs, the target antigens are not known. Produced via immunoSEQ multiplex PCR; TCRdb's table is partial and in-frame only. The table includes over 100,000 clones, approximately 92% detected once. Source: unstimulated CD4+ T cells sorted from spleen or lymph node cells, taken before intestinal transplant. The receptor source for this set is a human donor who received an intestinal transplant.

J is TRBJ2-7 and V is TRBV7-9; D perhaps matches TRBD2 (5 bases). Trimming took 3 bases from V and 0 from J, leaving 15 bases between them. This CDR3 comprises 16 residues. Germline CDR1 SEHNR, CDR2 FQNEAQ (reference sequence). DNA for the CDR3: TGTGCCAGCAGCTTTCCCCGGGGTGGGGACTCCTACGAGCAGTACTTC. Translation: CASSFPRGGDSYEQYF. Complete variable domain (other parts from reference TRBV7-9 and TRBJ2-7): DTGVSQNPRHKITKRGQNVTFRCDPISEHNRLYWYRQTLGQGPEFLTYFQNEAQLEKSRLLSDRFSAERPKGSFSTLEIQRTEQGDSAMYLCASSFPRGGDSYEQYFGPGTRLTVT.

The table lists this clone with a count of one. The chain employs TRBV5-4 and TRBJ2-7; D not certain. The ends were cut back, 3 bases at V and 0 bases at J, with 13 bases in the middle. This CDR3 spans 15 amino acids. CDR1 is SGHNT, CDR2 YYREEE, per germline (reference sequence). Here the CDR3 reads CASSSPVGSSYEQYF. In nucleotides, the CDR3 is TGTGCCAGCAGCTCCCCAGTCGGAAGCTCCTACGAGCAGTACTTC.

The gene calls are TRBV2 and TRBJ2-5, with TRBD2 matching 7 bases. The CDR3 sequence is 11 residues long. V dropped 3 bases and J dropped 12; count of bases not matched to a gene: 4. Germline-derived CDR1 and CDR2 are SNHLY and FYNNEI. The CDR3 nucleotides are TGTGCCAGCAGTGATTCCAGCGGGAAGTACTTC. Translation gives CASSDSSGKYF.

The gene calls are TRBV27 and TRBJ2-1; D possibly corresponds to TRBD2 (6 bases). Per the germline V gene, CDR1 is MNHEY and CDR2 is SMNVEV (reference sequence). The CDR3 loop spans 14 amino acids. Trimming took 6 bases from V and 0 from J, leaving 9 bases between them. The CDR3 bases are TGTGCCAGCAGAGACGGGAGCTCCTACAATGAGCAGTTCTTC. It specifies CASRDGSSYNEQFF.

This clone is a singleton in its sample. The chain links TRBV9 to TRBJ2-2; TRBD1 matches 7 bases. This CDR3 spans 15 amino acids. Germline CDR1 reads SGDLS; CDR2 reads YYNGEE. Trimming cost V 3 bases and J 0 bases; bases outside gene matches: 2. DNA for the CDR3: TGTGCCAGCAGCGAGGGACAGCCGAACACCGGGGAGCTGTTTTTT. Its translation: CASSEGQPNTGELFF.

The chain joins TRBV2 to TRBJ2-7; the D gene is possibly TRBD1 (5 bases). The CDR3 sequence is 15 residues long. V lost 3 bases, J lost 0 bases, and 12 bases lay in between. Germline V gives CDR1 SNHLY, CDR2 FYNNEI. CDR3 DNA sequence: TGTGCCAGCAGTGAGACAGTCTATACCTCCTACGAGCAGTACTTC. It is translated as CASSETVYTSYEQYF. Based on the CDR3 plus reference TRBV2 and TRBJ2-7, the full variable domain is EPEVTQTPSHQVTQMGQEVILRCVPISNHLYFYWYRQILGQKVEFLVSFYNNEISEKSEIFDDQFSVERPDGSNFTLKIRSTKLEDSAMYFCASSETVYTSYEQYFGPGTRLTVT.

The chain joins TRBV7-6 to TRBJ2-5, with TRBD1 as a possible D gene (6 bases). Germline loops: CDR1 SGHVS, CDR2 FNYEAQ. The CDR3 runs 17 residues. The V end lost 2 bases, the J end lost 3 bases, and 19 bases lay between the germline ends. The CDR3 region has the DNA TGTGCCAGCAGCTTAAGAGGGAAAACAGGGTCGAAAGAGACCCAGTACTTC. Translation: CASSLRGKTGSKETQYF.

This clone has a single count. DNA for the CDR3: TGTGCCAGCAGCTTAGTGTCAGGGGTGGTCTACAATGAGCAGTTCTTC. Translation gives CASSLVSGVVYNEQFF. The genes are TRBV7-6 and TRBJ2-1; tentatively, D is TRBD1 (6 bases). V lost 1 base and J lost 3, with 13 bases in between. Germline CDR1 reads SGHVS; CDR2 reads FNYEAQ. The CDR3 has 16 residues.

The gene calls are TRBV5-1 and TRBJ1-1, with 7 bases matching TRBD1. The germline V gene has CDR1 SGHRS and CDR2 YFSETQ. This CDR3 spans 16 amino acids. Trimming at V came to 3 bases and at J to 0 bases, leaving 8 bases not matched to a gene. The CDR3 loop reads CASSWSPGQMNTEAFF. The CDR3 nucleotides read TGCGCCAGCAGCTGGAGCCCGGGACAGATGAACACTGAAGCTTTCTTT.

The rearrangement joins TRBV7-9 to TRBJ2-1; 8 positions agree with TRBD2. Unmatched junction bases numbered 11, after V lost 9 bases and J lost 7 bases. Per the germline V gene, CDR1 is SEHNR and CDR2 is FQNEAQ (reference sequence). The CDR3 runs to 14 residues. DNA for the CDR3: TGTGCCAGTAATCTAGCGGGTTCGGGGAATGAGCAGTTCTTC. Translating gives CASNLAGSGNEQFF. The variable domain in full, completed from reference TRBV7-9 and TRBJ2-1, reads DTGVSQNPRHKITKRGQNVTFRCDPISEHNRLYWYRQTLGQGPEFLTYFQNEAQLEKSRLLSDRFSAERPKGSFSTLEIQRTEQGDSAMYLCASNLAGSGNEQFFGPGTRLTVL.

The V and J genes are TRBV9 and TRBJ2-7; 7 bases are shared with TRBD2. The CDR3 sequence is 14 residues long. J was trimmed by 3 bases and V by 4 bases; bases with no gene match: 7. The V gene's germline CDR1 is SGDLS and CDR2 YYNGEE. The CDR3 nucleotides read TGTGCCAGCAGCCAGGGCGGGAGAGACTACGAGCAGTACTTC. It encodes CASSQGGRDYEQYF.

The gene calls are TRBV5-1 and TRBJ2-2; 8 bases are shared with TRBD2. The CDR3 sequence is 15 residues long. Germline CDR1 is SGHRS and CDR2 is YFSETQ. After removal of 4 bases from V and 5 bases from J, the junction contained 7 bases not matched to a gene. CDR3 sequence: CASSKPGGITGELFF. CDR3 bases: TGCGCCAGCAGCAAGCCGGGAGGGATAACCGGGGAGCTGTTTTTT.

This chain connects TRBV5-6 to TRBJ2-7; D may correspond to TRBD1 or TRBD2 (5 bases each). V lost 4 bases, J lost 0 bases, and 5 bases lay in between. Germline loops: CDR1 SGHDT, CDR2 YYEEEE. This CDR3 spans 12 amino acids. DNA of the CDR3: TGTGCCAGCAGCGGGGGCTCCTACGAGCAGTACTTC. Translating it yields CASSGGSYEQYF.

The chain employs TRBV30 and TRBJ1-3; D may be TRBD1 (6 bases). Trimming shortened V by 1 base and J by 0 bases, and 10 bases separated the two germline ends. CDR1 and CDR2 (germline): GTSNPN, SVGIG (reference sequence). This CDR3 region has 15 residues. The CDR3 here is CAWSGGPGSGNTIYF. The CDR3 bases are TGTGCCTGGAGTGGGGGGCCGGGCTCTGGAAACACCATATATTTT. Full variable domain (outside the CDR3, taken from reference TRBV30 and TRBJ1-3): SQTIHQWPATLVQPVGSPLSLECTVEGTSNPNLYWYRQAAGRGLQLLFYSVGIGQISSEVPQNLSASRPQDRQFILSSKKLLLSDSGFYLCAWSGGPGSGNTIYFGEGSWLTVV.

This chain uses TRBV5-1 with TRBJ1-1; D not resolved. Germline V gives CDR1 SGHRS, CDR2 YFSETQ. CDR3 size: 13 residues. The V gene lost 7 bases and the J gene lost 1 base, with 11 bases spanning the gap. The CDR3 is CASSIQRNTEAFF. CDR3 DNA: TGCGCCAGCTCTATTCAGAGGAACACTGAAGCTTTCTTT. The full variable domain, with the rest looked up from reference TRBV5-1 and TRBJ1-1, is KAGVTQTPRYLIKTRGQQVTLSCSPISGHRSVSWYQQTPGQGLQFLFEYFSETQRNKGNFPGRFSGRQFSNSRSEMNVSTLELGDSALYLCASSIQRNTEAFFGQGTRLTVV.

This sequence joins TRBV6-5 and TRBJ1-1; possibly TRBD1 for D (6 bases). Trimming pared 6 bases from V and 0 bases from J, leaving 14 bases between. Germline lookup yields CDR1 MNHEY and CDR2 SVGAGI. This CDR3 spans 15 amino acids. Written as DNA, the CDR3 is TGTGCCAGCAGAATGCGGGGGGCCCTGAACACTGAAGCTTTCTTT. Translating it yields CASRMRGALNTEAFF.

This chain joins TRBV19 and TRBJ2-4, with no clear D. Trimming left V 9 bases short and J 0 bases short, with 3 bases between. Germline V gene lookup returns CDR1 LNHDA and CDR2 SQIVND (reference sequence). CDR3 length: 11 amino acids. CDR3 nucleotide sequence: TGTGCCAGCGTAGCCAAAAACATTCAGTACTTC. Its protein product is CASVAKNIQYF.